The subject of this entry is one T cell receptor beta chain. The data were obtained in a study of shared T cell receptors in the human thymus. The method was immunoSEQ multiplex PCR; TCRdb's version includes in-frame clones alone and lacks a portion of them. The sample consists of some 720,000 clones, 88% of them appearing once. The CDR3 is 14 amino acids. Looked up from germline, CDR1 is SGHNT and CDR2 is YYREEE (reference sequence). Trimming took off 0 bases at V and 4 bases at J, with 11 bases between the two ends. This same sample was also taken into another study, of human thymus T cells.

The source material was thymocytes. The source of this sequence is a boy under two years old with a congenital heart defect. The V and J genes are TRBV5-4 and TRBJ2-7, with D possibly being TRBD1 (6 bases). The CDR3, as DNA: TGTGCCAGCAGCTTGGGGGGGCCGGGTTACGAGCAGTACTTC. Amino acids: CASSLGGPGYEQYF.